Included here is one T cell receptor beta chain sequence, with context. The CDR3 contains 13 residues. The V end lost 7 bases, the J end lost 4 bases, and 10 bases lay between the germline ends. The V gene's germline CDR1 is LNHDA and CDR2 SQIVND (reference sequence). The record originates from a study of OX40 agonist ivuxolimab in advanced cancers. Method: immunoSEQ multiplex PCR; TCRdb's copy keeps in-frame clones and lacks some. The sample has nearly 80,000 clones, less than 95% seen once; the top ten hold less than 0.35%. The receptor's source is an adult with an advanced solid tumor such as melanoma, head and neck, liver or kidney cancer. This sequence joins TRBV19 and TRBJ2-2, with D perhaps TRBD2 (5 bases). The sample consisted of CD4+ or CD8+ T cells sorted from blood, taken in a trial of the OX40 agonist ivuxolimab. The CDR3 coding sequence is TGTGCCAGTAACATCGCGGGCACCGGGGAGCTGTTTTTT. Protein: CASNIAGTGELFF.